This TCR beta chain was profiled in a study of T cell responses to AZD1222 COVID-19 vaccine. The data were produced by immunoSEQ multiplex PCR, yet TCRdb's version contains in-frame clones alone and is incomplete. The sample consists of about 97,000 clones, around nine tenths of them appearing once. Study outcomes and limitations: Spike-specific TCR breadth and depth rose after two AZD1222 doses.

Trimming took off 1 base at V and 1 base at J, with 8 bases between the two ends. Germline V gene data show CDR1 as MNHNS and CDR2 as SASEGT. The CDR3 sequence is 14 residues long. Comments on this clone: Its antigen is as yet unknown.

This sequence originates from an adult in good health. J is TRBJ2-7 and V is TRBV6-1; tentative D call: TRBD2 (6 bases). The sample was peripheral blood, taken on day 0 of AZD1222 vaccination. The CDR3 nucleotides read TGTGCCAGCAGTGAAGGCGGGGAGTCCTACGAGCAGTACTTC. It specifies CASSEGGESYEQYF.